The 31 T cell receptor beta chains reported below all come from one sample, sequenced in a study of metastatic and nonmetastatic thyroid tumors. TCRdb used MiXCR to call clones anew from the PCR reads. The sample yields some 86,000 clones, roughly an eighth seen once. Patients had received no treatment of any kind before thyroid surgery. The specimen was tumor tissue. The receptor set was obtained from a female donor with papillary thyroid cancer or a benign thyroid nodule (not recorded which). Some clones in this sample may be carry-over from other donors' samples.

Concerning this clone: It may be a read error: a sequence one base away is much more abundant. Other DNA sequences in this sample translate to the same CDR3. The rearrangement joins TRBV7-3 to TRBJ2-3; no clear D gene. The CDR3 consists of 13 residues. Germline V lookup: CDR1 SGHTA, CDR2 FQGTGA. For the CDR3, the DNA is TGTGCCAGCAGCTTAACCGGCACGGATACGCAGTATTTT. It is translated as CASSLTGTDTQYF.

A note on this clone: A much larger clone is a single base away; this may be a read error. This chain joins TRBV20-1 and TRBJ2-1, with 12 bases lining up with TRBD2. The V segment lost 7 bases and the J segment 8 bases; nucleotides outside the gene matches: 3. CDR3 length: 12 residues. In germline, CDR1 is DFQATT, CDR2 SNEGSKA (reference sequence). CDR3 sequence (DNA): TGCAGTGTCGGGACTAGCGGGTATGAGCAGTTCTTC. Protein product: CSVGTSGYEQFF.

Comment on this clone: A much larger clone lies a single base off, so this may be a read error. This chain links TRBV7-9 with TRBJ1-4, with a tentative D call TRBD1 (5 bases). The V gene's germline CDR1 is SEHNR and CDR2 FQNEAQ (reference sequence). The CDR3 totals 16 residues. Deletions cut 2 bases from V and 4 bases from J, with 14 bases between. In nucleotides, the CDR3 is TGTGCCAGCAGCTTAAGGGGCTCCATTCATAATGAAAAACTGTTTTTT. Residues: CASSLRGSIHNEKLFF. The whole variable domain, filled in from reference TRBV7-9 and TRBJ1-4, reads DTGVSQNPRHKITKRGQNVTFRCDPISEHNRLYWYRQTLGQGPEFLTYFQNEAQLEKSRLLSDRFSAERPKGSFSTLEIQRTEQGDSAMYLCASSLRGSIHNEKLFFGSGTQLSVL.

This clone was seen at least ten times. Germline is not matched at one junction end, which may reflect a read error. The chain is built from TRBV20-1 and TRBJ2-3; maybe TRBD2 (5 bases). Germline V gene sequence: CDR1 DFQATT, CDR2 SNEGSKA (reference sequence). The CDR3 has 11 residues. The CDR3 bases are TGCAGTGCTTCGCGGGCAGACACGCAGTATTTT. Protein: CSASRADTQYF.

There are a few counts of this clone. A clone one base away is much larger, so this may be a read error. The CDR3 does not close with the conserved phenylalanine or tryptophan, likely indicating a read error. The V gene is TRBV7-8, the J gene TRBJ1-5; unclear D gene. The CDR3 contains 17 residues. CDR1 and CDR2 from the germline V gene are SGHVS and FQNEAQ. The V gene lost 0 bases and the J gene lost 0 bases, with 12 bases spanning the gap. CDR3 nucleotide sequence: TGTGCCAGCAGCTTAGCCTGGCAGCTATATAGCAATCAGCCCCAGCATCTT. Translated: CASSLAWQLYSNQPQHL.

This clone was counted many times. The rearrangement links TRBV7-9 to TRBJ2-1, with D unclear. V lost 5 bases, J lost 8 bases, and 16 bases lay in between. The CDR3 spans 14 residues. Germline V CDR1 and CDR2: SEHNR, FQNEAQ (reference sequence). CDR3 region: CASSPGTGFDEQFF. The DNA for the CDR3 is TGTGCCAGCAGCCCAGGCACCGGGTTCGATGAGCAGTTCTTC.

This clone has ten or more counts. CDR3: CASRKQGSNEQFF. The CDR3 DNA sequence: TGTGCCAGCAGAAAACAGGGATCCAATGAGCAGTTCTTC. The chain combines TRBV28 with TRBJ2-1, with a possible D match to TRBD1 (6 bases). CDR1 is MDHEN, CDR2 SYDVKM, per germline. The V end was cut by 6 bases, the J end by 6 bases, with 12 bases between. The length of the CDR3 is 13 residues.

This clone was recorded many times. V usage is TRBV2 and J usage is TRBJ2-1; the D is unclear. Germline lookup yields CDR1 SNHLY and CDR2 FYNNEI. With 4 bases removed from V and 5 bases from J, the gap between germline ends came to 12 bases. The CDR3 is 14 amino acids. The CDR3: CASSGPYPNNEQFF. In nucleotides, the CDR3 is TGTGCCAGCAGTGGCCCCTACCCGAACAATGAGCAGTTCTTC.

The table lists this clone with a few counts. This clone may be a read error of a much larger clone one base away. The chain uses TRBV28 and TRBJ1-1, with no clear D. The V gene lost 9 bases and the J gene lost 12 bases, with 17 bases spanning the gap. There are 11 residues in the CDR3. Germline assignment: CDR1 MDHEN and CDR2 SYDVKM. Written as DNA, the CDR3 is TGTGCCAGTAGAACCTACGGACGATCTTTCTTT. This codes for CASRTYGRSFF. The whole variable domain, remainder taken from reference TRBV28 and TRBJ1-1, is DVKVTQSSRYLVKRTGEKVFLECVQDMDHENMFWYRQDPGLGLRLIYFSYDVKMKEKGDIPEGYSVSREKKERFSLILESASTNQTSMYLCASRTYGRSFFGQGTRLTVV.

The chain couples TRBV6-2 or TRBV6-3 to TRBJ2-1; 9 positions agree with TRBD1. The V gene end was trimmed by 2 bases and the J gene end by 7 bases; junction bases not matched to a gene: 15. Germline loops: CDR1 MNHEY, CDR2 SVGEGT. CDR3 length: 18 residues. The chain's CDR3 is CASSYGNTRTGDRNEQFF. CDR3 sequence (DNA): TGTGCCAGCAGTTACGGAAATACCCGGACAGGGGACAGGAATGAGCAGTTCTTC.

Many counts were recorded for this clone. The V and J genes are TRBV20-1 and TRBJ1-2, with a possible D match to TRBD1 (6 bases). Trimming pared 6 bases from V and 0 bases from J, leaving 14 bases between. Germline V gene sequence: CDR1 DFQATT, CDR2 SNEGSKA (reference sequence). The CDR3 length is 14 residues. CDR3 in amino acids: CSADGTIANYGYTF. The CDR3 DNA sequence: TGCAGTGCAGACGGGACAATAGCTAACTATGGCTACACCTTC.

About this clone itself: It may be a read error: a sequence one base away is much more abundant. The rearrangement links TRBV12-3 or TRBV12-4 to TRBJ1-5; D uncertain. V lost 2 bases and J 2 bases, leaving 10 bases between the germline ends. The CDR3 length is 15 residues. The CDR3 DNA reads as TGTGCCAGCAGTTTATCCATTGGGGGCAATCAGCCCCAGCATTTT. It encodes CASSLSIGGNQPQHF.

This clone has a count of ten or more. CDR3 nucleotide sequence: TGTGCCAGCAAGAGGACTACAAACACAGATACGCAGTATTTT. It translates to CASKRTTNTDTQYF. J is TRBJ2-3 and V is TRBV2; a weak D match, TRBD2 (6 bases). Germline assignment: CDR1 SNHLY and CDR2 FYNNEI. This CDR3 has 14 amino acids. V lost 7 bases to trimming and J lost 2 bases, with 13 bases between them.

Of note for this clone: This may be a read error, as it is one base from a much larger clone. The chain couples TRBV12-3 or TRBV12-4 to TRBJ2-7; 7 positions agree with TRBD1. The CDR3 loop spans 15 amino acids. Trimming removed 6 bases from V and 2 bases from J; junction bases left unmatched: 10. The CDR3 loop is CASSETGTVPYEQYF. The CDR3 nucleotides are TGTGCCAGCAGCGAAACCGGGACAGTGCCCTACGAGCAGTACTTC.

This clone was recorded at least ten times. V and J are TRBV6-1 and TRBJ2-7, with 7 bases identical to TRBD2. V gave up 7 bases and J gave up 0 bases; unmatched junction bases: 3. CDR1 is MNHNS, CDR2 SASEGT, per germline. The CDR3 covers 13 residues. The CDR3 region is CASKRDSSYEQYF. Here the CDR3 DNA reads TGTGCCAGCAAGCGGGATAGCTCCTACGAGCAGTACTTC.

This clone has ten or more counts. This sequence joins TRBV7-3 and TRBJ1-4; the D gene is possibly TRBD1 (5 bases). The V end lost 4 bases, the J end lost 7 bases, and 22 bases lay between the germline ends. This CDR3 contains 17 residues. Germline loops: CDR1 SGHTA, CDR2 FQGTGA. DNA of the CDR3: TGTGCCAGCAGCTGTGACTACGGACACCAACCTACTGAAAAACTGTTTTTT. It codes for CASSCDYGHQPTEKLFF.

This clone is termed medium-sized. This rearrangement joins TRBV30 to TRBJ2-3; no clear D. Germline loops: CDR1 GTSNPN, CDR2 SVGIG (reference sequence). The CDR3 is 14 residues long. The germline V and J ends were trimmed by 5 bases and 3 bases, with 15 bases remaining between them. The DNA of the CDR3 is TGTGCCTGGGAAGACTGGGTTGGTACAGATACGCAGTATTTT. This gives the protein CAWEDWVGTDTQYF. The variable domain in full, completed from reference TRBV30 and TRBJ2-3, reads SQTIHQWPATLVQPVGSPLSLECTVEGTSNPNLYWYRQAAGRGLQLLFYSVGIGQISSEVPQNLSASRPQDRQFILSSKKLLLSDSGFYLCAWEDWVGTDTQYFGPGTRLTVL.

V and J are TRBV18 and TRBJ2-1; D is unclear. The CDR3 covers 11 residues. V lost 3 bases and J 6 bases, leaving 3 bases between the germline ends. Germline V gives CDR1 KGHSH, CDR2 LQKENI. The CDR3 DNA follows: TGTGCCAGCTCACCTTTCAATGAGCAGTTCTTC. It translates to CASSPFNEQFF. Drawing the rest from reference TRBV18 and TRBJ2-1, the complete variable domain is NAGVMQNPRHLVRRRGQEARLRCSPMKGHSHVYWYRQLPEEGLKFMVYLQKENIIDESGMPKERFSAEFPKEGPSILRIQQVVRGDSAAYFCASSPFNEQFFGPGTRLTVL.

This clone was picked up many times. The rearrangement joins TRBV7-9 to TRBJ2-3; the D gene is possibly TRBD1 (8 bases). Per germline, CDR1 SEHNR and CDR2 FQNEAQ (reference sequence). The V gene lost 5 bases and the J gene lost 7 bases, with 22 bases spanning the gap. The CDR3 has 16 amino acids. CDR3 amino acids: CASSATGGQGHHTQYF. The CDR3 DNA is TGTGCCAGCAGCGCCACGGGAGGACAGGGTCATCATACGCAGTATTTT.

In its sample, this clone was seen many times. This chain uses TRBV20-1 with TRBJ2-7; D ambiguous. The CDR3 consists of 13 residues. CDR1 and CDR2 from the germline V gene are DFQATT and SNEGSKA (reference sequence). Trimming took 1 base from V and 1 from J, leaving 8 bases between them. CDR3 protein: CSARAGTSYEQYF. In DNA, the CDR3 is TGCAGTGCTAGAGCCGGTACTTCCTACGAGCAGTACTTC.

This clone was found many times. The genes are TRBV20-1 and TRBJ2-1, with 16 bases lining up with TRBD2. CDR3 length equals 18 residues. Per germline, CDR1 DFQATT and CDR2 SNEGSKA (reference sequence). Trimming took 2 bases from V and 5 from J; bases not matched to a gene: 9. The CDR3 region has the DNA TGCAGTGCTAGACGGCCGGGACTAGCGGGAGGGGTTGACAATGAGCAGTTCTTC. Its translation: CSARRPGLAGGVDNEQFF.

This clone has a count of ten or more. The rearrangement joins TRBV28 to TRBJ2-1; TRBD1 matches at 8 bases. Germline V gives CDR1 MDHEN, CDR2 SYDVKM. There are 15 residues in the CDR3. V lost 4 bases and J lost 6; bases outside the gene matches: 8. CDR3 nucleotide sequence: TGTGCCAGCAGTTCCCTTGGACAGGGTGGCAATGAGCAGTTCTTC. Amino acids: CASSSLGQGGNEQFF.

This clone was seen many times. CDR3 in DNA: TGTGCCAGTAGTATCCCTCGGGCTAGCGGGCTTCTCTACGAGCAGTACTTC. Translation gives CASSIPRASGLLYEQYF. The chain links TRBV19 to TRBJ2-7; 8 nucleotides line up with TRBD2. Germline V lookup: CDR1 LNHDA, CDR2 SQIVND (reference sequence). J was trimmed by 3 bases and V by 3 bases; bases with no gene match: 13. The CDR3 contains 17 residues.

This clone was counted a few times. This sequence may be a read error, since a much larger clone differs from it by one base. The V call is TRBV5-5, the J call TRBJ1-6; D call uncertain. Trimming left V 0 bases short and J 5 bases short, with 3 bases between. The CDR3 spans 13 residues. The germline gives CDR1 SGHKS, CDR2 YYEKEE (reference sequence). DNA for the CDR3: TGTGCCAGCAGCTTGGGGCATAATTCACCCCTCCACTTT. It yields the protein CASSLGHNSPLHF.

The rearrangement uses TRBV11-2 and TRBJ2-3, with D uncertain. The germline V and J ends were trimmed by 6 bases and 2 bases, with 18 bases remaining between them. Germline CDR1 is SGHAT and CDR2 is FQNNGV. The CDR3 runs to 16 residues. This CDR3 reads CASRRRLGRATDTQYF. As DNA, the CDR3 is TGTGCCAGCAGACGCCGATTAGGACGGGCCACAGATACGCAGTATTTT.

In its sample, this clone was seen a few times. A much larger clone is a single base away; this may be a read error. This rearrangement joins TRBV10-3 to TRBJ2-2; 7 positions agree with TRBD2. The CDR3 runs to 16 residues. Germline trimming cut 3 bases from V and 10 bases from J; bases unmatched to any gene: 14. From germline, CDR1 is ENHRY and CDR2 SYGVKD. CDR3 in amino acids: CAISDAPSGPQVELFF. CDR3 in DNA: TGTGCCATCAGTGACGCCCCTAGCGGCCCCCAGGTGGAGCTGTTTTTT.

Many counts were recorded for this clone. This chain joins TRBV18 and TRBJ2-1, with 8 bases lining up with TRBD2. This CDR3 is built from 17 residues. V lost 3 bases and J lost 4; bases outside the gene matches: 11. Per the germline V gene, CDR1 is KGHSH and CDR2 is LQKENI. The CDR3 loop is CASSPRWWREDYNEQFF. Written as DNA, the CDR3 is TGTGCCAGCTCACCCAGGTGGTGGCGGGAGGATTACAATGAGCAGTTCTTC.

At least ten counts were recorded for this clone. The chain recombines TRBV5-1 with TRBJ2-3; possibly TRBD1 or TRBD2 for D (6 bases each). Germline V gene sequence: CDR1 SGHRS, CDR2 YFSETQ. The CDR3 runs to 16 residues. Between the trimmed V and J ends, which lost 4 bases and 4 bases, there was a span of 19 bases. The CDR3 loop reads CASSPTSYRGPDTQYF. As DNA, the CDR3 is TGCGCCAGCAGCCCGACTAGTTACCGGGGGCCAGATACGCAGTATTTT.

This clone was detected only a few times. This may stem from a read error, because a much larger clone lies one nucleotide away. The chain recombines TRBV10-3 with TRBJ2-3; D is undetermined. The CDR3 loop spans 12 amino acids. Germline CDR1 reads ENHRY; CDR2 reads SYGVKD. CDR3 in amino acids: CATNGFSDKQYF. DNA for the CDR3: TGTGCCACCAACGGGTTCTCAGATAAGCAGTATTTT.

This sequence joins TRBV11-2 and TRBJ2-7, with 7 positions matching TRBD1. Germline V lookup: CDR1 SGHAT, CDR2 FQNNGV. V lost 2 bases, J lost 7 bases, and 2 bases stayed unmatched. This CDR3 has 12 amino acids. CDR3 sequence: CASSLTGAEQYF. CDR3 DNA sequence: TGTGCCAGCAGCTTAACAGGGGCTGAGCAGTACTTC.

This clone was observed at least ten times. The genes are TRBV5-4 and TRBJ2-3; no firm D call. The germline gives CDR1 SGHNT, CDR2 YYREEE (reference sequence). This CDR3 has 12 amino acids. V was trimmed by 2 bases and J by 4 bases, leaving 5 bases between them. The CDR3 spells CASSFFPDTQYF. The DNA for the CDR3 is TGTGCCAGCAGCTTTTTCCCAGATACGCAGTATTTT.